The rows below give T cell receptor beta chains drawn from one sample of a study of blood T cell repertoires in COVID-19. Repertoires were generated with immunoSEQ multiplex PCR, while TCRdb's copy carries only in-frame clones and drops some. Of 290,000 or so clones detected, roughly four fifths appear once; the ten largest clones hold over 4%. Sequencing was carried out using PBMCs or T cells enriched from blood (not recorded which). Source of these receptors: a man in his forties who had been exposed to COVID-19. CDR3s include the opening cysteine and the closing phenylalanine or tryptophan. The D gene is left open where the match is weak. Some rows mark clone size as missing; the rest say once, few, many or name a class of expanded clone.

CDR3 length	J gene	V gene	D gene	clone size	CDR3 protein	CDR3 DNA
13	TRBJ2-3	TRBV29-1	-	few	CSVQSGVGDTQYF	TGCAGCGTTCAGTCGGGGGTAGGAGATACGCAGTATTTT
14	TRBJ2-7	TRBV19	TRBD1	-	CAGGRRQGVHEQYF	TGTGCCGGCGGAAGGCGGCAGGGGGTCCACGAGCAGTACTTC
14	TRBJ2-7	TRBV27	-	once	CASSPEGPNYEQYF	TGTGCCAGCAGCCCGGAGGGACCAAACTACGAGCAGTACTTC
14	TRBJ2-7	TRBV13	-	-	CASSLGTGMYEQYF	TGTGCCAGCAGCTTAGGAACCGGGATGTACGAGCAGTACTTC
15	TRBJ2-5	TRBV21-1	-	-	CASSIVGGGQETQYF	TGTGCCAGCAGCATCGTGGGCGGGGGCCAAGAGACCCAGTACTTC
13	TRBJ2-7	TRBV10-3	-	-	CAISVRDIYEQYF	TGTGCCATCAGTGTCCGGGACATATACGAGCAGTACTTC
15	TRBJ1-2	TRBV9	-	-	CASSVDSLLNYGYTF	TGTGCCAGCAGCGTAGACAGCTTGCTTAACTATGGCTACACCTTC
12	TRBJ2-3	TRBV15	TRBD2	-	CATSRDVAGLDF	TGTGCCACCAGCAGAGATGTAGCGGGACTGGATTTT
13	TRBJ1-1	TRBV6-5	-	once	CASSYSTNTEAFF	TGTGCCAGCAGTTATTCTACGAACACTGAAGCTTTCTTT
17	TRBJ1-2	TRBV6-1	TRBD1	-	CASSAVSSGTGLRGYTF	TGTGCCAGCAGTGCCGTTTCGTCCGGGACAGGTTTACGCGGCTACACCTTC
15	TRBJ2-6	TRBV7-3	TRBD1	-	CASSRDRAGANVLTF	TGTGCCAGCAGCCGGGACAGAGCTGGGGCCAACGTCCTGACTTTC
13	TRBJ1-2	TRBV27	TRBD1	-	CASSLPGGYGYTF	TGTGCCAGCAGTTTACCAGGGGGCTATGGCTACACCTTC
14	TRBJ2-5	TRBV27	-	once	CASSFLRGKETQYF	TGTGCCAGCAGTTTTTTGCGAGGAAAAGAGACCCAGTACTTC
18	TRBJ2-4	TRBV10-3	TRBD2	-	CAISPQRAGDEGKNIQYF	TGTGCCATCAGCCCCCAACGGGCGGGAGATGAGGGCAAAAACATTCAGTACTTC
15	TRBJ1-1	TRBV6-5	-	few	CASRLFDTGSTEAFF	TGTGCCAGCAGACTCTTCGATACCGGGAGCACTGAAGCTTTCTTT
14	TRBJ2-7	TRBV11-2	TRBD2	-	CASSLVAGPYEQYF	TGTGCCAGCAGCTTAGTAGCGGGGCCATACGAGCAGTACTTC
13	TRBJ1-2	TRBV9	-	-	CASSVDGYYGYTF	TGTGCCAGCAGCGTAGATGGCTACTATGGCTACACCTTC
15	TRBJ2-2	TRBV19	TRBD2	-	CASTTSGTSYGELFF	TGTGCCAGTACTACCTCCGGGACTAGCTACGGGGAGCTGTTTTTT
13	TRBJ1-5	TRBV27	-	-	CASSRGWNQPQHF	TGTGCCAGCAGTCGGGGGTGGAATCAGCCCCAGCATTTT
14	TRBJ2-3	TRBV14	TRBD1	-	CASSTRQGADTQYF	TGTGCCAGCAGCACCCGACAGGGGGCAGATACGCAGTATTTT
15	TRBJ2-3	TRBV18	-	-	CASSPPAVGADTQYF	TGTGCCAGCTCACCACCGGCAGTTGGAGCAGATACGCAGTATTTT
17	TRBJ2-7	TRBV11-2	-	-	CASTLAVAGAGVYEQYF	TGTGCCAGCACCCTAGCGGTGGCGGGGGCGGGGGTCTACGAGCAGTACTTC
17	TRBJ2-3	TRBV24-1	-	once	CATSDPDEGDGTDTQYF	TGTGCCACCAGTGACCCCGATGAGGGAGACGGCACAGATACGCAGTATTTT
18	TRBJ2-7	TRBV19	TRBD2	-	CASSNRLAGGSSSYEQYF	TGTGCCAGTAGTAACAGACTAGCGGGAGGGTCCAGCTCCTACGAGCAGTACTTC
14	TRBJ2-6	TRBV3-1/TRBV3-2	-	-	CASQAGSGANVLTF	TGTGCCAGCCAAGCGGGCTCTGGGGCCAACGTCCTGACTTTC
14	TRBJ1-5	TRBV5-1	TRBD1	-	CASSAGQINQPQHF	TGCGCCAGCAGCGCGGGACAGATCAATCAGCCCCAGCATTTT
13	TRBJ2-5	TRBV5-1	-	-	CATRMVGEETQYF	TGCGCCACCAGGATGGTTGGGGAGGAGACCCAGTACTTC
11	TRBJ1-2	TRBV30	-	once	CAWSVSGGYTF	TGTGCCTGGAGTGTTTCCGGTGGCTACACCTTC
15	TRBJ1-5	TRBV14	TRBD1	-	CASSQERQGCQPQHF	TGTGCCAGCAGCCAAGAACGACAGGGGTGTCAGCCCCAGCATTTT
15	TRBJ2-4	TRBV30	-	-	CAFQTGSVAKNIQYF	TGTGCCTTCCAAACAGGATCTGTAGCCAAAAACATTCAGTACTTC
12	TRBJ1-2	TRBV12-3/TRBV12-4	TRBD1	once	CASRGDRADYTF	TGTGCCAGCAGGGGAGACAGGGCTGACTACACCTTC
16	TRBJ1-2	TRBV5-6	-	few	CASSLEMGRVTEGYTF	TGTGCCAGCAGCTTGGAAATGGGCAGGGTTACGGAAGGCTACACCTTC
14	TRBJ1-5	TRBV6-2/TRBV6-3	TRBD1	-	CASSPGQGIQPQHF	TGTGCCAGCAGCCCGGGACAGGGGATTCAGCCCCAGCATTTT
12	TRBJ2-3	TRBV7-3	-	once	CASSSPSDTQYF	TGTGCCAGCAGCTCTCCTTCAGATACGCAGTATTTT
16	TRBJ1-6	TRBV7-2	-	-	CASSLPTGRASSPLHF	TGTGCCAGCAGCCTTCCGACCGGCAGGGCGAGCTCACCCCTCCACTTT
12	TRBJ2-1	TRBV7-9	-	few	CASSLDVTSQFF	TGTGCCAGCAGCTTAGATGTCACTAGCCAGTTCTTC
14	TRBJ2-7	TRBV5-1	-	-	CASSSGNLNQEQYF	TGCGCCAGCAGCTCCGGTAACCTAAATCAAGAGCAGTACTTC
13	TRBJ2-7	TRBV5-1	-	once	CASSAAQGSEQYF	TGCGCCAGCAGCGCCGCACAGGGATCCGAGCAGTACTTC
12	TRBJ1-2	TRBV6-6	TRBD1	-	CASSGGGLGYTF	TGTGCCAGCAGTGGAGGGGGCCTTGGCTACACCTTC
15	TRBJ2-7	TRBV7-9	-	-	CASSPGGMGGGEQYF	TGTGCCAGCAGCCCAGGCGGGATGGGAGGAGGCGAGCAGTACTTC
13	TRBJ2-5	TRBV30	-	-	CAWNRDTQETQYF	TGTGCCTGGAACCGGGACACCCAAGAGACCCAGTACTTC
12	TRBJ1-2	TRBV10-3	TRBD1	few	CAISETGAGDTF	TGTGCCATCAGTGAGACAGGGGCCGGGGACACCTTC
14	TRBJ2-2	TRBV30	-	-	CAWSGGRGTGELFF	TGTGCCTGGAGTGGGGGTCGGGGGACCGGGGAGCTGTTTTTT
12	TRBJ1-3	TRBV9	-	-	CASSERGNTIYF	TGTGCCAGCAGTGAACGGGGAAACACCATATATTTT
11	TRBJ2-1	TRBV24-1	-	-	CATRDSNEQFF	TGTGCCACCCGGGACTCCAATGAGCAGTTCTTC